A single sample gave rise to the 26 T cell receptor beta chains below, sequenced in a study of cytomegalovirus exposure and HLA in healthy donors. Researchers ran the PCR with 60 Vbeta and 13 Jbeta primers. Assay used: immunoSEQ multiplex PCR; TCRdb lists only in-frame clones, some missing. This sample has roughly 99,000 clones; nearly 80% occur once, and the top ten carry about 3.8%. Sample: PBMCs. The receptor source for this set is a woman aged 40 to 50 in good health and CMV-seronegative.

About this clone itself: Within the sample, other DNA sequences also encode this same CDR3. The rearrangement uses TRBV5-1 and TRBJ1-1; D call uncertain. Germline CDR1 reads SGHRS; CDR2 reads YFSETQ. The CDR3 covers 14 residues. V was pared by 0 bases and J by 0 bases, with 6 bases between. The CDR3 region is CASSLGGMNTEAFF. The CDR3 nucleotides are TGCGCCAGCAGCTTGGGAGGTATGAACACTGAAGCTTTCTTT.

This chain joins TRBV19 and TRBJ1-3; a possible D gene is TRBD1 (6 bases). CDR3 length: 14 residues. Germline CDR1 LNHDA, CDR2 SQIVND (reference sequence). V lost 5 bases and J lost 2, with 10 bases in between. CDR3 DNA sequence: TGTGCCAGTAGTCCTGGGACAACTGGAAACACCATATATTTT. Residues: CASSPGTTGNTIYF.

The rearrangement joins TRBV6-1 to TRBJ1-2; 8 bases align to TRBD1. The V segment lost 7 bases and the J segment 3 bases; nucleotides outside the gene matches: 10. The length of the CDR3 is 15 residues. Germline values: CDR1 MNHNS, CDR2 SASEGT. CDR3 sequence (DNA): TGTGCCAGCATAGGACAGGGACTTGCTTACTATGGCTACACCTTC. Encoded protein: CASIGQGLAYYGYTF.

V and J are TRBV19 and TRBJ2-7; no definite D call. The CDR3 is 12 residues long. Germline loops: CDR1 LNHDA, CDR2 SQIVND (reference sequence). Trimming took off 9 bases at V and 1 base at J, with 10 bases between the two ends. In DNA, the CDR3 is TGTGCCAGATGCGCGCCTTCCTACGAGCAGTACTTC. Translating gives CARCAPSYEQYF.

The chain combines TRBV10-3 with TRBJ2-2; no reliable D call. The CDR3 spans 14 residues. Trimming stripped 8 bases from V and 6 bases from J, with 16 bases between. Germline loops: CDR1 ENHRY, CDR2 SYGVKD. CDR3 loop: CAIRELLEAGELFF. In DNA form, the CDR3 reads TGTGCCATCCGCGAACTCCTTGAGGCCGGGGAGCTGTTTTTT.

This clone was counted a single time. The chain has TRBV6-4 and TRBJ2-2, with TRBD1 matching over 8 bases. CDR1 and CDR2 (germline): MRHNA, SNTAGT. The CDR3 has 15 amino acids. V shed 8 bases, J shed 0 bases, and the junction held 5 bases outside the gene matches. The CDR3 DNA follows: TGTGCCAGCGGGAAACAGGGGGCGAACACCGGGGAGCTGTTTTTT. It yields the protein CASGKQGANTGELFF.

This clone has a handful of counts. V usage is TRBV10-3 and J usage is TRBJ1-1; the D gene is possibly TRBD1 (6 bases). The CDR3 sequence is 13 residues long. Germline CDR1 ENHRY, CDR2 SYGVKD. The V end was cut by 7 bases, the J end by 1 base, with 10 bases between. The CDR3 loop is CAITRQENTEAFF. The CDR3 DNA sequence: TGTGCCATCACCCGACAGGAGAACACTGAAGCTTTCTTT.

The chain employs TRBV28 and TRBJ1-4; D might be TRBD1 (5 bases). This CDR3 region has 15 residues. Germline loops: CDR1 MDHEN, CDR2 SYDVKM. Trimming removed 7 bases at V and 5 bases at J, with 17 bases between. The CDR3 DNA reads as TGTGCCAGCAAAGTTGGGAGGGCAGGGAATGAAAAACTGTTTTTT. Translating it yields CASKVGRAGNEKLFF.

V and J are TRBV10-3 and TRBJ1-5, with D possibly matching TRBD1 (6 bases). Germline-derived CDR1 and CDR2 are ENHRY and SYGVKD. The CDR3 consists of 14 residues. The ends were cut back, 6 bases at V and 3 bases at J, with 12 bases in the middle. The CDR3 sequence: CAISPTGNNQPQHF. The CDR3 DNA sequence: TGTGCCATCAGCCCGACAGGTAACAATCAGCCCCAGCATTTT.

In nucleotides, the CDR3 is TGTGCCACCAGCAGGGCGCCCGGGGAGACTGAAGCTTTCTTT. Amino acids: CATSRAPGETEAFF. This chain links TRBV15 with TRBJ1-1; D gene unclear. Trimming removed 3 bases at V and 5 bases at J, with 13 bases between. The germline V gene encodes CDR1 LNHNV and CDR2 YYDKDF (reference sequence). This CDR3 has 14 amino acids.

This clone has only one observation. The chain has TRBV5-1 and TRBJ2-3; 8 nucleotides align to TRBD1. The CDR3 totals 17 residues. V lost 3 bases to trimming and J lost 3 bases; unmatched junction nucleotides: 12. CDR1 is SGHRS and CDR2 is YFSETQ in the germline V gene. The CDR3 sequence: CASSSGQGSSYTDTQYF. The CDR3, as DNA: TGCGCCAGCAGCTCCGGACAGGGAAGTTCATATACAGATACGCAGTATTTT. Based on the CDR3 plus reference TRBV5-1 and TRBJ2-3, the full variable domain is KAGVTQTPRYLIKTRGQQVTLSCSPISGHRSVSWYQQTPGQGLQFLFEYFSETQRNKGNFPGRFSGRQFSNSRSEMNVSTLELGDSALYLCASSSGQGSSYTDTQYFGPGTRLTVL.

The chain joins TRBV4-3 to TRBJ2-2; 15 bases fit TRBD2. CDR3 length equals 17 residues. J gave up 4 bases and V 3 bases, and 3 bases lay outside the gene matches. In germline, CDR1 is LGHNA, CDR2 YSLEER. The CDR3 spells CASSQGLAGGSTGELFF. The CDR3 DNA is TGCGCCAGCAGCCAGGGACTAGCGGGGGGCAGCACCGGGGAGCTGTTTTTT.

A few counts support this clone. This rearrangement joins TRBV6-6 to TRBJ2-2, with D possibly being TRBD1 (6 bases). CDR1 and CDR2 from the germline V gene are MNHNY and SVGAGI (reference sequence). V was trimmed by 2 bases and J by 6 bases, leaving 16 bases between them. The CDR3 sequence is 16 residues long. CDR3 loop: CASSYENRVLAGELFF. The CDR3 region has the DNA TGTGCCAGCAGTTACGAGAACAGGGTTTTGGCCGGGGAGCTGTTTTTT.

The chain employs TRBV7-9 and TRBJ2-7; 8 nucleotides align to TRBD1. Trimming removed 1 base from V and 3 bases from J; junction bases left unmatched: 8. Germline assignment: CDR1 SEHNR and CDR2 FQNEAQ (reference sequence). The CDR3 runs 16 residues. CDR3 residues: CASSLGTGLGNYEQYF. In nucleotides, the CDR3 is TGTGCCAGCAGCTTAGGGACAGGGTTGGGCAACTACGAGCAGTACTTC.

In this sample, this clone turned up a few times. The rearrangement links TRBV28 to TRBJ2-3; D possibly corresponds to TRBD1 (6 bases). CDR3 length equals 17 residues. Germline lookup yields CDR1 MDHEN and CDR2 SYDVKM. Trimming took off 1 base at V and 4 bases at J, with 18 bases between the two ends. DNA for the CDR3: TGTGCCAGCAGTTTATTGGCAGCAGGGGCGGACCCAGATACGCAGTATTTT. Protein sequence: CASSLLAAGADPDTQYF.

The rearrangement links TRBV5-1 to TRBJ1-3; TRBD1 matches at 7 bases. The germline V gene encodes CDR1 SGHRS and CDR2 YFSETQ. CDR3 length: 17 residues. V shed 0 bases, J shed 1 base, and the junction held 7 bases outside the gene matches. This CDR3 reads CASSLVPGQLSGNTIYF. CDR3 bases: TGCGCCAGCAGCTTGGTTCCGGGACAGTTATCTGGAAACACCATATATTTT. Full variable domain (outside the CDR3, taken from reference TRBV5-1 and TRBJ1-3): KAGVTQTPRYLIKTRGQQVTLSCSPISGHRSVSWYQQTPGQGLQFLFEYFSETQRNKGNFPGRFSGRQFSNSRSEMNVSTLELGDSALYLCASSLVPGQLSGNTIYFGEGSWLTVV.

The CDR3 sequence: CASRGDRGRYQPQHF. The CDR3, as DNA: TGTGCCAGCAGGGGGGACAGGGGGCGTTATCAGCCCCAGCATTTT. The chain couples TRBV2 to TRBJ1-5; 12 bases are shared with TRBD1. J was trimmed by 5 bases and V by 6 bases; bases with no gene match: 5. Germline loops: CDR1 SNHLY, CDR2 FYNNEI. The CDR3 sequence is 15 residues long. Variable domain in full (rest from reference TRBV2 and TRBJ1-5): EPEVTQTPSHQVTQMGQEVILRCVPISNHLYFYWYRQILGQKVEFLVSFYNNEISEKSEIFDDQFSVERPDGSNFTLKIRSTKLEDSAMYFCASRGDRGRYQPQHFGDGTRLSIL.

The chain has TRBV5-1 and TRBJ1-6; 10 nucleotides agree with TRBD1. V lost 4 bases and J lost 8; bases outside the gene matches: 6. Germline V gives CDR1 SGHRS, CDR2 YFSETQ. The CDR3 runs to 15 residues. CDR3 sequence (DNA): TGCGCCAGCAGCCTAAGGACAGGGGGTGATTCACCCCTCCACTTT. It codes for CASSLRTGGDSPLHF. Looking up the rest from reference TRBV5-1 and TRBJ1-6 gives the full variable domain: KAGVTQTPRYLIKTRGQQVTLSCSPISGHRSVSWYQQTPGQGLQFLFEYFSETQRNKGNFPGRFSGRQFSNSRSEMNVSTLELGDSALYLCASSLRTGGDSPLHFGNGTRLTVT.

J is TRBJ1-2 and V is TRBV4-1, with D hard to call. Trimming shortened V by 0 bases and J by 2 bases, and 10 bases separated the two germline ends. This CDR3 contains 15 residues. Germline CDR1 is MGHRA and CDR2 is YSYEKL. Written as DNA, the CDR3 is TGCGCCAGCAGCCAAGAGACCGGGTGGAACTATGGCTACACCTTC. It translates to CASSQETGWNYGYTF.

The table lists this clone with a few counts. The chain links TRBV6-5 to TRBJ2-3; 12 bases align to TRBD2. The V segment lost 4 bases and the J segment 4 bases; nucleotides outside the gene matches: 3. Looked up from germline, CDR1 is MNHEY and CDR2 is SVGAGI. The CDR3 totals 15 residues. This CDR3 reads CASSSSGGEADTQYF. DNA for the CDR3: TGTGCCAGCAGTTCTAGCGGGGGGGAGGCAGATACGCAGTATTTT.

This clone has only a few counts. The rearrangement links TRBV29-1 to TRBJ2-5, with D possibly TRBD2 on 6 matching bases. V shed 6 bases and J shed 5 bases, with 13 bases lying between them. Germline V gives CDR1 SQVTM, CDR2 ANQGSEA. The CDR3 length is 12 residues. In nucleotides, the CDR3 is TGCAGCGTGGAGGAGGGCTTGGAGACCCAGTACTTC. Its translation is CSVEEGLETQYF.

The CDR3 DNA is TGTGCCAGCAGCTTAGTCGTGGGGCCAGATACGCAGTATTTT. This gives the protein CASSLVVGPDTQYF. The rearrangement uses TRBV7-6 and TRBJ2-3; a possible D gene is TRBD1 (5 bases). The CDR3 is made up of 14 amino acids. Trimming stripped 1 base from V and 4 bases from J, with 9 bases between. Germline CDR1 reads SGHVS; CDR2 reads FNYEAQ.

The chain couples TRBV2 to TRBJ1-6; D perhaps matches TRBD1 (6 bases). The CDR3 consists of 14 residues. Germline V lookup: CDR1 SNHLY, CDR2 FYNNEI. Between the trimmed V and J ends, which lost 4 bases and 4 bases, there was a span of 8 bases. This chain's CDR3 is CASSGGQYNSPLHF. The DNA for the CDR3 is TGTGCCAGCAGTGGAGGACAGTATAATTCACCCCTCCACTTT.

This clone showed up just once. This chain connects TRBV30 to TRBJ1-2; D remains ambiguous. CDR3 size: 13 residues. Between the trimmed V and J ends, which lost 3 bases and 2 bases, there was a span of 10 bases. The germline V gene encodes CDR1 GTSNPN and CDR2 SVGIG (reference sequence). CDR3 in amino acids: CAWSAEMNYGYTF. CDR3 DNA: TGTGCCTGGAGCGCGGAGATGAACTATGGCTACACCTTC. Full variable domain (remainder filled in from reference TRBV30 and TRBJ1-2): SQTIHQWPATLVQPVGSPLSLECTVEGTSNPNLYWYRQAAGRGLQLLFYSVGIGQISSEVPQNLSASRPQDRQFILSSKKLLLSDSGFYLCAWSAEMNYGYTFGSGTRLTVV.

The chain carries TRBV7-9 and TRBJ2-2, with 7 bases aligning to TRBD1. The CDR3 has 15 residues. Losses at the gene ends were 5 bases for V and 7 bases for J; bases not matched to a gene: 10. Germline-derived CDR1 and CDR2 are SEHNR and FQNEAQ (reference sequence). CDR3 residues: CASSARTGVDGELFF. The CDR3 DNA is TGTGCCAGCAGCGCCCGTACAGGGGTCGACGGGGAGCTGTTTTTT. The full variable domain, its missing parts supplied by reference TRBV7-9 and TRBJ2-2, is DTGVSQNPRHKITKRGQNVTFRCDPISEHNRLYWYRQTLGQGPEFLTYFQNEAQLEKSRLLSDRFSAERPKGSFSTLEIQRTEQGDSAMYLCASSARTGVDGELFFGEGSRLTVL.

CDR3 bases: TGTGCCAGCAGCTCCCGACAAGCGGACAGAAACAATGAGCAGTTCTTC. Residues: CASSSRQADRNNEQFF. The chain couples TRBV7-3 to TRBJ2-1; D is possibly TRBD1 (6 bases). Germline V gene data show CDR1 as SGHTA and CDR2 as FQGTGA. This CDR3 region has 16 residues. V was shortened by 4 bases and J by 5 bases, with 18 bases between the two germline ends.